The 22 T cell receptor beta chains listed next were all sequenced from one sample in a study of tumor-infiltrating lymphocytes in primary liver carcinoma. Germline DNA was extracted alongside blood RNA, which was obtained from unsorted whole blood. The input was approximately 0.45 ug total RNA; TCR beta cDNA was made from it with a constant-region primer. Libraries for TCR beta were built through three nested multiplex PCR rounds, which together made up a slightly modified ARM-PCR procedure. TRBV1-TRBV30 forward primers paired with a C-beta reverse primer drove the first two PCR rounds, ten to eleven cycles each. One entry per CDR3 protein results from TCRdb running MiXCR on the multiplex PCR reads. Among fewer than 350,000 distinct CDR3 sequences, approximately 65% were seen once, and the ten largest hold 5% to 6.5%. The sample taken for sequencing was peripheral blood. These receptor sequences come from a middle-aged man with primary liver carcinoma and hepatitis B virus infection.

V gene TRBV14 combines with J gene TRBJ2-5, with 10 nucleotides matching TRBD2. The germline V gene has CDR1 SGHDN and CDR2 FVKESK. This CDR3 is 16 amino acids long. V lost 5 bases to trimming and J lost 10 bases; unmatched junction nucleotides: 16. The CDR3 loop is CASSAGLARSKNIQYF. In nucleotides, the CDR3 is TGTGCCAGCAGCGCGGGACTAGCGAGGTCCAAAAACATCCAGTACTTC.

V usage is TRBV11-2 and J usage is TRBJ1-5; D not certain. Germline loops: CDR1 SGHAT, CDR2 FQNNGV. The CDR3 runs to 14 residues. V lost 2 bases, J lost 10 bases, and 15 bases lay in between. The CDR3 is CASSLPGIAQPQHF. CDR3 sequence (DNA): TGTGCCAGCAGCTTACCCGGGATAGCTCAACCCCAGCATTTT.

The V gene is TRBV29-1, the J gene TRBJ1-2; D gene unclear. CDR1 and CDR2 (germline): SQVTM, ANQGSEA. The germline V and J ends were trimmed by 3 bases and 1 base, with 6 bases remaining between them. The CDR3 has 12 residues. This CDR3 is CSVESVNYGYTF. As DNA, the CDR3 is TGCAGCGTTGAGTCAGTTAACTATGGCTACACCTTC. Using reference TRBV29-1 and TRBJ1-2 for the parts outside the CDR3, the full variable domain is SAVISQKPSRDICQRGTSLTIQCQVDSQVTMMFWYRQQPGQSLTLIATANQGSEATYESGFVIDKFPISRPNLTFSTLTVSNMSPEDSSIYLCSVESVNYGYTFGSGTRLTVV.

The chain employs TRBV6-1 and TRBJ2-7; 9 bases match TRBD1. V was clipped by 7 bases and J by 3 bases; unmatched bases: 10. Germline CDR1 MNHNS, CDR2 SASEGT. The CDR3 has 15 amino acids. The CDR3 protein is CASIITRDRDYEQYF. CDR3 DNA sequence: TGTGCCAGCATTATCACCCGGGACAGGGACTACGAGCAGTACTTC.

This clonotype has only a few counts. The chain links TRBV28 to TRBJ1-1; 7 bases align to TRBD1. Germline trimming cut 5 bases from V and 1 base from J; bases unmatched to any gene: 4. This CDR3 contains 14 residues. Looked up from germline, CDR1 is MDHEN and CDR2 is SYDVKM. CDR3 amino acids: CASSDRVANTEAFF. CDR3 nucleotide sequence: TGTGCCAGCAGTGACAGGGTTGCGAACACTGAAGCTTTCTTT.

Notes on this clonotype: A much larger clonotype is one base distant, so this may be a read error. J is TRBJ2-3 and V is TRBV6-5, with TRBD2 as a possible D gene (8 bases). In germline, CDR1 is MNHEY, CDR2 SVGAGI. The CDR3 covers 16 residues. V lost 5 bases to trimming and J lost 8 bases, with 23 bases between them. The CDR3 DNA reads TGTGCCAGCAGTCACATAGCGGGAAGGGGGCCAGGTACGCAGTATTTT. The encoded protein is CASSHIAGRGPGTQYF.

As for this clonotype: Since a much larger clone is just one base distant, this may be a read error. The gene calls are TRBV5-1 and TRBJ2-3, with D possibly TRBD1 on 6 matching bases. Germline CDR1 SGHRS, CDR2 YFSETQ. CDR3 length: 15 residues. The DNA for the CDR3 is TGCTCCAGCAGCATGGGACATTCGTTCACAGATACGCAGTATTTT. Protein product: CSSSMGHSFTDTQYF.

In the case of this clonotype: At one of its ends the junction is not consistent with the germline gene, which may arise from a read error. The V and J genes are TRBV11-2 and TRBJ1-1; D is unresolved. The CDR3 is 19 amino acids. The germline CDR1 and CDR2 sequences are SGHAT and FQNNGV. CDR3 nucleotide sequence: TGTGCAAGCAGCTTAGTCTCGACGGGCAGATTTCGTATGAGCACTGAAGCTTCCTTT. Amino acids: CASSLVSTGRFRMSTEASF.

Concerning this clonotype: A much larger clonotype is one base distant, so this may be a read error. This rearrangement joins TRBV4-3 to TRBJ1-6; D is perhaps TRBD1 (5 bases). CDR3 length: 13 amino acids. Germline V gene lookup returns CDR1 LGHNA and CDR2 YSLEER. The CDR3 coding sequence is TGCGCCAGCAGCCAAGGCAGGGAAACGCCCCTCGACTTT. It codes for CASSQGRETPLDF.

The rearrangement joins TRBV5-4 to TRBJ2-1, with D perhaps TRBD1 (5 bases). With 3 bases removed from V and 6 bases from J, the gap between germline ends came to 19 bases. The CDR3 consists of 16 residues. Germline lookup yields CDR1 SGHNT and CDR2 YYREEE (reference sequence). CDR3 sequence (DNA): TGTGCCAGCAGCTCGTACAGGCTCTCTAATCCCAATGAGCAGTTCTTC. Amino acid sequence: CASSSYRLSNPNEQFF.

Regarding this clonotype: A read error is possible here, since a much larger clone lies one base away. J is TRBJ2-7 and V is TRBV6-6; unclear D gene. Germline V gene sequence: CDR1 MNHNY, CDR2 SVGAGI (reference sequence). V dropped 8 bases and J dropped 5 bases, with 16 bases sitting between them. This CDR3 comprises 13 residues. CDR3 loop: CASSNTDPDEQYF. Written as DNA, the CDR3 is TGTGCCAGCTCTAATACCGATCCAGACGAGCAGTACTTC.

In regard to this clonotype: A much more abundant neighbour one base away suggests this may be a read error. CDR3 nucleotides: TGTGCCAGCAGTATAGCGGGAGCGAACACCGGGGAGCTGTTTTTT. This gives the protein CASSIAGANTGELFF. The chain is built from TRBV12-3 or TRBV12-4 and TRBJ2-2, with 9 nucleotides matching TRBD2. The CDR3 spans 15 residues.

This clonotype was counted many times. The rearrangement uses TRBV6-5 and TRBJ2-7, with D uncertain. Trimming shortened V by 6 bases and J by 2 bases, and 14 bases separated the two germline ends. Germline CDR1 and CDR2: MNHEY and SVGAGI. The CDR3 loop spans 14 amino acids. The CDR3 nucleotides read TGTGCCAGCAGGAGCGATGACTCAACCTACGAGCAGTACTTC. This codes for CASRSDDSTYEQYF.

This clonotype was seen only a few times. The chain joins TRBV28 to TRBJ1-5, with a tentative D call TRBD1 (5 bases). CDR1 and CDR2 from the germline V gene are MDHEN and SYDVKM. The germline V and J ends were trimmed by 6 bases and 3 bases, with 15 bases remaining between them. CDR3 length: 15 residues. DNA for the CDR3: TGTGCCAGCAGGAAACCCCGACAGAACAATCAGCCCCAGCATTTT. Translation gives CASRKPRQNNQPQHF.

In its sample, this clonotype was seen a few times. This chain links TRBV6-2 or TRBV6-3 with TRBJ2-5; 7 nucleotides align to TRBD2. The CDR3 is 15 amino acids. CDR1 is MNHEY and CDR2 is SVGEGT in the germline V gene. Trimming cost V 7 bases and J 5 bases; bases outside gene matches: 13. CDR3 in amino acids: CASTKLGRSWETQYF. CDR3 DNA sequence: TGTGCCAGCACCAAGCTCGGGAGGAGTTGGGAGACCCAGTACTTC.

A few counts support this clonotype. V gene TRBV6-5 combines with J gene TRBJ1-4; D is possibly TRBD1 (5 bases). Trimming left V 5 bases short and J 4 bases short, with 11 bases between. This CDR3 has 14 amino acids. The germline CDR1 and CDR2 sequences are MNHEY and SVGAGI. The CDR3 loop reads CASSEDRNNEKLFF. The DNA for the CDR3 is TGTGCCAGCAGTGAAGACAGAAATAATGAAAAACTGTTTTTT.

As to this clonotype: The junction differs from germline at one of its ends, possibly a read error. This rearrangement joins TRBV6-2 or TRBV6-3 to TRBJ2-2; 7 bases align to TRBD2. Germline V gene data show CDR1 as MNHEY and CDR2 as SVGEGT. This CDR3 contains 14 residues. The CDR3 DNA is TGTGCCAGCAGGCCCACTAGCGTACACGAGGAGTTGTTTTTT. This sequence encodes CASRPTSVHEELFF.

This clonotype was picked up many times. V is TRBV4-1 and J is TRBJ2-5; the D gene could be TRBD1 or TRBD2 (5 bases each). The CDR3 extends over 17 amino acids. Trimming shortened V by 0 bases and J by 2 bases, and 16 bases separated the two germline ends. The germline V gene encodes CDR1 MGHRA and CDR2 YSYEKL. The CDR3 DNA sequence: TGCGCCAGCAGCCAAGATCCGGTACGGGGCAGTCAAGAGACCCAGTACTTC. Protein: CASSQDPVRGSQETQYF.

This clonotype was counted only a few times. One junction end disagrees with the germline gene, perhaps due to a read error. The V gene is TRBV6-2 or TRBV6-3, the J gene TRBJ2-7; D not certain. Germline assignment: CDR1 MNHEY and CDR2 SVGEGT. This CDR3 region has 11 residues. CDR3 sequence reads: CTSSSTHEQYF. CDR3 DNA sequence: TGTACCAGTAGTTCCACACACGAGCAGTACTTC.

Concerning this clonotype itself: A read error may explain this, as a much larger clone is one base away. The chain is built from TRBV6-5 and TRBJ2-7; no firm D call. Germline values: CDR1 MNHEY, CDR2 SVGAGI. Trimming took 6 bases from V and 2 from J, leaving 14 bases between them. This CDR3 has 14 residues. The CDR3, as DNA: TGTGCCAGCAGCCCATCAGGAAGCACCTACGAGCAGTACTTC. Translation gives CASSPSGSTYEQYF.

This clonotype came up many times. The chain couples TRBV4-2 to TRBJ2-7, with 9 bases that match TRBD1. CDR1 and CDR2 (germline): LGHNA, YNFKEQ. This CDR3 contains 14 residues. V trimming: 0 bases; J trimming: 5 bases; junction bases outside the gene matches: 2. CDR3 protein: CASSQEDRGHEQYF. DNA of the CDR3: TGTGCCAGCAGCCAAGAGGACAGGGGTCACGAGCAGTACTTC.

Of note for this clonotype: Germline and junction disagree at one end, which may indicate a read error. This chain joins TRBV30 and TRBJ1-1, with D possibly matching TRBD1 (6 bases). Germline assignment: CDR1 GTSNPN and CDR2 SVGIG (reference sequence). This CDR3 has 13 residues. The CDR3 DNA reads as TGTGCCTGGTGCAGGGGTAGTGGCACTGAGGCTTTCTTT. It encodes CAWCRGSGTEAFF.